This TCR beta chain was captured by sequencing in a study of T cell responses to AZD1222 COVID-19 vaccine. Study as a whole: Recipients boosted at about 4 weeks or about 12 weeks are pooled. The study, taken as a whole, reports: Repertoire sampling happened only post peak T cell response. The donors showed a predominance of white British ancestry and of females, with possible underestimation of clonal diversity.

Sequencing was performed with immunoSEQ multiplex PCR; in TCRdb, only in-frame clones are kept and a portion is missing. The sample comprises 100,000 or so clones, roughly 91% of which are singletons, and around 1.7% rests with the top ten. Regarding this clone: Antigen specificity is unknown.

The CDR3 spans 13 residues. Germline values: CDR1 SQVTM, CDR2 ANQGSEA. V shed 6 bases and J shed 0 bases, with 9 bases lying between them. This clonotype was obtained from an adult in good health. The sequenced sample was peripheral blood, obtained on day 0 of AZD1222 vaccination. This chain uses TRBV29-1 with TRBJ1-5; D may be TRBD1 (5 bases). Here the CDR3 DNA reads TGCAGCGTAATGACAGATAGCAATCAGCCCCAGCATTTT. This gives the protein CSVMTDSNQPQHF.